Listed below are T cell receptor beta chains from one sample, sequenced in a study of T-cell reconstitution after alpha-beta-depleted transplantation in children. TCRdb re-analysed the PCR reads in MiXCR, keeping a single row per CDR3 protein. The sample includes about 480,000 distinct CDR3 sequences, under 15% of them seen just once. The source material was PBMCs from the stem cell graft donor, sampled from the stem cell graft. All receptors derive from a human donor who donated a stem cell graft to a child with combined immunodeficiency. The CDR3 runs from the conserved cysteine through the conserved F or W. D genes are given only for firm matches. Only part of the rows carry a size: once, few, many, or a class if the clone is expanded.

size,D,V,J,CDR3,DNA
few,NA,TRBV12-3/TRBV12-4,TRBJ2-3,CASTLRGADTQYF,TGTGCCAGCACCCTAAGAGGGGCAGATACGCAGTATTTT
many,TRBD2,TRBV25-1,TRBJ2-3,CASSGWTSGTDTQYF,TGTGCCAGCAGTGGATGGACTAGCGGGACAGATACGCAGTATTTT
few,NA,TRBV9,TRBJ1-4,CASSVEGAFEKLFF,TGTGCCAGCAGCGTAGAAGGGGCTTTTGAAAAACTGTTTTTT
many,NA,TRBV6-5,TRBJ1-4,CASSYVSNEKLFF,TGTGCCAGCAGTTACGTCTCTAATGAAAAACTGTTTTTT
few,NA,TRBV6-8,TRBJ2-1,CASSEAEEGQFF,TGTGCCAGCAGTGAGGCGGAGGAGGGCCAGTTCTTC
many,NA,TRBV4-3,TRBJ2-7,CASSQGFLDSSYEQYF,TGCGCCAGCAGCCAAGGATTTTTAGATAGCTCCTACGAGCAGTACTTC
NA,NA,TRBV27,TRBJ2-5,CASSLSPGQTQETQYF,TGTGCCAGCAGTTTATCCCCGGGACAAACGCAAGAGACCCAGTACTTC
NA,TRBD2,TRBV5-1,TRBJ2-1,CASSGDRRGSNEQFF,TGCGCCAGCAGCGGGGACCGGCGGGGGTCAAATGAGCAGTTCTTC
NA,TRBD1,TRBV7-7,TRBJ2-7,CASSLAQGETYEQYF,TGTGCTAGCAGCTTAGCCCAGGGGGAGACCTACGAGCAGTACTTC
many,NA,TRBV12-3/TRBV12-4,TRBJ2-3,CASSPNSGTSGADTQYF,TGTGCCAGCAGCCCGAACTCCGGGACCAGCGGTGCAGATACGCAGTATTTT
NA,TRBD1,TRBV30,TRBJ1-1,CAWTENDRGNTEAFF,TGTGCCTGGACCGAAAACGACAGGGGGAACACTGAAGCTTTCTTT
many,NA,TRBV7-9,TRBJ2-1,CASSLAVRGDEQFF,TGTGCCAGCAGCTTAGCGGTGCGGGGCGATGAGCAGTTCTTC
many,TRBD1,TRBV6-2/TRBV6-3,TRBJ1-5,CASKDRGDQPQHF,TGTGCCAGCAAGGACAGGGGGGATCAGCCCCAGCATTTT
many,NA,TRBV6-2/TRBV6-3,TRBJ1-2,CASSYSDQDGDGYTF,TGTGCCAGCAGTTACTCGGATCAGGACGGAGATGGCTACACCTTC
many,NA,TRBV5-1,TRBJ2-1,CASSWNTDNEQFF,TGCGCCAGCAGCTGGAATACCGACAATGAGCAGTTCTTC
NA,NA,TRBV6-1,TRBJ2-1,CASRGLGPSEQFF,TGTGCCAGCAGGGGGCTTGGTCCGTCGGAGCAGTTCTTC
many,NA,TRBV27,TRBJ1-1,CASSLVRTTEAFF,TGTGCCAGCAGTTTAGTCAGGACCACTGAAGCTTTCTTT
many,TRBD2,TRBV27,TRBJ2-1,CASSFGVLAVYNEQFF,TGTGCCAGCAGTTTCGGCGTCCTAGCGGTATACAATGAGCAGTTCTTC
NA,TRBD1,TRBV11-2,TRBJ1-2,CASSPAFRGTYGYTF,TGTGCCAGCAGCCCCGCCTTCAGGGGGACTTATGGCTACACCTTC
few,NA,TRBV4-3,TRBJ2-3,CASSSGPSTDTQYF,TGCGCCAGCAGCTCCGGACCCTCCACAGATACGCAGTATTTT
many,NA,TRBV15,TRBJ2-7,CATSRGGGAASYEQYF,TGTGCCACCAGCAGAGGAGGAGGGGCCGCCTCCTACGAGCAGTACTTC
NA,NA,TRBV30,TRBJ1-5,CAWSVNRNSNQPQHF,TGTGCCTGGAGTGTAAACAGGAATAGCAATCAGCCCCAGCATTTT
many,TRBD2,TRBV12-3/TRBV12-4,TRBJ2-3,CASRYDLLAGGGTDTQYF,TGTGCCAGCAGATACGACTTACTAGCGGGAGGGGGCACAGATACGCAGTATTTT